This T cell receptor (beta chain) was captured by sequencing in a study of T cells in Graves' hyperthyroidism and ophthalmopathy. Whole-study results and caveats: Blood also carried most thyroid clonotypes expanded above 0.001.

On this clonotype itself: The antigen remains unidentified.

From RNA transcripts, TCR beta CDR3 regions were amplified. RT-PCR in the first round (using the HTBI primer set) targeted the TCR CDR3. TCRdb ran MiXCR on the multiplex PCR reads and lists one entry per CDR3 protein. The data hold 300,000 to 450,000 distinct CDR3 sequences, with 20% to 25% observed a single time. Graves' hyperthyroidism showing no ophthalmopathy progression within 18 months was considered stable. The diagnoses drew upon clinical symptoms, serum thyroxine and TRAb, thyroid ultrasound and orbital computed tomography. The CDR3 length is 15 residues. The V end lost 3 bases, the J end lost 0 bases, and 11 bases lay between the germline ends. The V gene's germline CDR1 is MNHEY and CDR2 SMNVEV (reference sequence).

The receptor comes from a man over 45 with Graves' hyperthyroidism. Material: blood. The chain couples TRBV27 to TRBJ1-1; D is uncertain. This CDR3 reads CASSFAGYMNTEAFF. In DNA, the CDR3 is TGTGCCAGCAGTTTCGCAGGTTACATGAACACTGAAGCTTTCTTT.